These T cell receptor beta chains were read from a single sample in a study of CD8 T cells in Susac syndrome. TCRdb processed the immunoSEQ multiplex PCR reads anew with MiXCR; each CDR3 protein has one entry. The table includes around 200,000 distinct CDR3 sequences, over 90% detected once. Source material: CD8+ T cells from PBMCs. The receptors were gathered from a human donor with Susac syndrome. CDR3s include the opening cysteine and the closing phenylalanine or tryptophan. The D gene is left open where the match is weak.

v_call	j_call	d_call	cdr3_aa	cdr3_nt
TRBV5-1	TRBJ2-7	TRBD1	CASSLGATGGYEQYF	TGCGCCAGCAGCTTGGGGGCGACAGGGGGCTACGAGCAGTACTTC
TRBV9	TRBJ1-1	NA	CASRGDPDEAFF	TGTGCCAGCAGAGGGGACCCCGATGAAGCTTTCTTT
TRBV7-9	TRBJ2-5	NA	CASSLVDFSPQYF	TGTGCCAGCAGCTTAGTGGATTTCTCTCCCCAGTACTTC
TRBV4-1	TRBJ2-1	NA	CASSHDTYTGPDNEQFF	TGCGCCAGCAGCCACGACACCTACACTGGGCCGGACAATGAGCAGTTCTTC
TRBV27	TRBJ2-2	TRBD2	CASSLLAGNTGELFF	TGTGCCAGCAGTTTATTAGCGGGGAACACCGGGGAGCTGTTTTTT
TRBV27	TRBJ1-2	NA	CASSLRGAPGYTF	TGTGCCAGCAGTTTACGGGGGGCGCCTGGCTACACCTTC
TRBV2	TRBJ2-3	NA	CASSPPDTQYF	TGTGCCAGCAGCCCACCCGATACGCAGTATTTT
TRBV9	TRBJ2-5	TRBD2	CASSVAASGGDRVTQYF	TGTGCCAGCAGCGTAGCCGCTAGCGGGGGCGACAGGGTGACCCAGTACTTC
TRBV7-2	TRBJ2-1	NA	CASSLVAESMQFF	TGTGCCAGCAGCTTAGTAGCGGAGTCTATGCAGTTCTTC
TRBV2	TRBJ2-5	TRBD1	CASSEFSGGETQYF	TGTGCCAGCAGTGAATTTTCAGGGGGAGAGACCCAGTACTTC
TRBV25-1	TRBJ2-5	NA	CASSETGLIQETQYF	TGTGCCAGCAGTGAAACAGGATTAATACAAGAGACCCAGTACTTC
TRBV20-1	TRBJ1-2	TRBD1	CSAREIQGAVFGYTF	TGCAGTGCTAGAGAAATACAGGGGGCGGTTTTTGGCTACACCTTC
TRBV29-1	TRBJ2-6	TRBD1	CSVEGQGGANVLTF	TGCAGCGTTGAAGGACAGGGTGGGGCCAACGTCCTGACTTTC
TRBV7-8	TRBJ2-7	NA	CASSLVGGVPYEQYF	TGTGCCAGCAGCTTAGTGGGCGGGGTACCCTACGAGCAGTACTTC
TRBV30	TRBJ1-3	NA	CAWSVGGTGNTIYF	TGTGCCTGGAGTGTAGGGGGGACTGGAAACACCATATATTTT
TRBV6-6	TRBJ1-2	NA	CASSETTQALYGYTF	TGTGCCAGCAGTGAAACTACACAAGCCCTCTATGGCTACACCTTC